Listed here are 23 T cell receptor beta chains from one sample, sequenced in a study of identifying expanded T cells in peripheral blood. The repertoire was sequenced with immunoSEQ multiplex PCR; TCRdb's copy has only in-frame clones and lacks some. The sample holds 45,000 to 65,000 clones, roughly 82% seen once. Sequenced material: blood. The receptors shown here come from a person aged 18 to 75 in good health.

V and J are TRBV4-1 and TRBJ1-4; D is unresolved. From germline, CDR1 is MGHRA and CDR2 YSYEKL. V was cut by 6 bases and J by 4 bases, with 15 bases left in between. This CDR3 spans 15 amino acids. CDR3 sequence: CASRGAARYNEKLFF. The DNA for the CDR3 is TGCGCCAGCAGAGGAGCCGCCAGGTATAATGAAAAACTGTTTTTT.

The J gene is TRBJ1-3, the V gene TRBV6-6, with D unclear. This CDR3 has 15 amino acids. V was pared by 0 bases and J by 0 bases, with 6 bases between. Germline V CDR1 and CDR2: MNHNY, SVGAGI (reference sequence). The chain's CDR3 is CASSYSPDSGNTIYF. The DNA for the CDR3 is TGTGCCAGCAGTTACTCCCCAGACTCTGGAAACACCATATATTTT.

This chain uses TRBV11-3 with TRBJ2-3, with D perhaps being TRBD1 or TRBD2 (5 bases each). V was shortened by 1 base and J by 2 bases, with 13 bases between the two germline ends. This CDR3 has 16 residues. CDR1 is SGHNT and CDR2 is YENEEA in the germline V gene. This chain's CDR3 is CASSLGRDRYTDTQYF. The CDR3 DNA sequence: TGTGCCAGCAGCTTAGGCCGGGACCGTTACACAGATACGCAGTATTTT.

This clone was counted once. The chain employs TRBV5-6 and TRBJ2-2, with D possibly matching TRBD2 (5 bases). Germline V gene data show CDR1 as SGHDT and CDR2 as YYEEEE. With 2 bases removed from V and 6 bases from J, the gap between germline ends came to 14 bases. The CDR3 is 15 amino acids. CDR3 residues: CASSLLTMPAGELFF. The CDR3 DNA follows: TGTGCCAGCAGCTTACTGACTATGCCCGCCGGGGAGCTGTTTTTT. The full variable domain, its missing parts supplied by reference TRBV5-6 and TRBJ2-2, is DAGVTQSPTHLIKTRGQQVTLRCSPKSGHDTVSWYQQALGQGPQFIFQYYEEEERQRGNFPDRFSGHQFPNYSSELNVNALLLGDSALYLCASSLLTMPAGELFFGEGSRLTVL.

CDR3 DNA sequence: TGTGCCACCAATATCCTCGGGGGCTCCTACAATGAGCAGTTCTTC. Translating gives CATNILGGSYNEQFF. The V and J genes are TRBV15 and TRBJ2-1; tentatively, D is TRBD2 (6 bases). The V end lost 7 bases, the J end lost 0 bases, and 13 bases lay between the germline ends. CDR3 length: 15 amino acids. Germline V gene sequence: CDR1 LNHNV, CDR2 YYDKDF (reference sequence).

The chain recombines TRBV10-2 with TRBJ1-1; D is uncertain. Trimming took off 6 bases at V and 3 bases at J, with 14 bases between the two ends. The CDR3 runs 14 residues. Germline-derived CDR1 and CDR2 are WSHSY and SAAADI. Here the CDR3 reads CASRGPYMDTEAFF. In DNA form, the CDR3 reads TGCGCCAGCAGGGGCCCCTATATGGACACTGAAGCTTTCTTT.

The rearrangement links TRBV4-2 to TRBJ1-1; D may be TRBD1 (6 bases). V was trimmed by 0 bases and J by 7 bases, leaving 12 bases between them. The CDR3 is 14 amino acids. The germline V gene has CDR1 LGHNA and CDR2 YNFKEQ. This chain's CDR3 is CASSQETGILEAFF. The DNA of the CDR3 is TGTGCCAGCAGCCAAGAAACAGGGATTCTTGAAGCTTTCTTT.

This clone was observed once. The CDR3 loop is CASSLGGLGRYYTGELFF. As DNA, the CDR3 is TGTGCCAGCAGCTTGGGGGGTTTGGGTCGGTATTACACCGGGGAGCTGTTTTTT. The chain is built from TRBV5-6 and TRBJ2-2, with unresolved D. Looked up from germline, CDR1 is SGHDT and CDR2 is YYEEEE. V shed 0 bases and J shed 3 bases, with 18 bases lying between them. The CDR3 runs 18 residues.

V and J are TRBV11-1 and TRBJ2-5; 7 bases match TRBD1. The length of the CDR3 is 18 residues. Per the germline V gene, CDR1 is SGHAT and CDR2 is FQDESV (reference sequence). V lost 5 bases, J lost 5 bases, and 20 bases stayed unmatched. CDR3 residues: CASSVRDRDRGVGETQYF. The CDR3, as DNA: TGTGCCAGCAGCGTTCGGGACCGGGACAGAGGGGTCGGGGAGACCCAGTACTTC.

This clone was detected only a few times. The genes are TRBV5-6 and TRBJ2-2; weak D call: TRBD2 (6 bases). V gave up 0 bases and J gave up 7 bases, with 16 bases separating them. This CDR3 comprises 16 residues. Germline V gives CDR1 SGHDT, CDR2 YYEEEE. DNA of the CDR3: TGTGCCAGCAGCTTGGCCGGCGCCGGGAGCGGCGGGGAGCTGTTTTTT. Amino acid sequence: CASSLAGAGSGGELFF.

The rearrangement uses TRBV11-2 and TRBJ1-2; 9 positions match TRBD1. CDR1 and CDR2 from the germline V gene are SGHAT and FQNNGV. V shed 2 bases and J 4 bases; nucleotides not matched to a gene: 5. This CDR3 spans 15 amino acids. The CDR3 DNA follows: TGTGCCAGCAGCTTAAGAGGGACAGGGTCCTATGGCTACACCTTC. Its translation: CASSLRGTGSYGYTF.

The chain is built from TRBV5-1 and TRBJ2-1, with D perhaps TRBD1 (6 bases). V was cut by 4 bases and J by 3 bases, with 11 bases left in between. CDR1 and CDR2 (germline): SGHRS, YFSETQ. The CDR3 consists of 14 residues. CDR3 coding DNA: TGCGCCAGCAGCCGTAGACAGGACTACAATGAGCAGTTCTTC. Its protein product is CASSRRQDYNEQFF.

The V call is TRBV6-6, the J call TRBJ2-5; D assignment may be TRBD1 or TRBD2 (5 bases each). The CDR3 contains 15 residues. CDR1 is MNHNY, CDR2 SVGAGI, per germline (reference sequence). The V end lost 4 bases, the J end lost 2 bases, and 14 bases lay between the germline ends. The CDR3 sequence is CASSFSVGDQETQYF. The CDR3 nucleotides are TGTGCCAGCAGTTTCTCGGTGGGGGATCAAGAGACCCAGTACTTC.

DNA of the CDR3: TGTGCCTGGAGTTCACCCTGGGGACAGGGGCGGACTACGGATAATGAAAAACTGTTTTTT. This gives the protein CAWSSPWGQGRTTDNEKLFF. The chain employs TRBV30 and TRBJ1-4, with 10 nucleotides matching TRBD1. This CDR3 has 20 amino acids. J lost 4 bases, V lost 2 bases, and 19 bases had no gene match. Looked up from germline, CDR1 is GTSNPN and CDR2 is SVGIG (reference sequence).

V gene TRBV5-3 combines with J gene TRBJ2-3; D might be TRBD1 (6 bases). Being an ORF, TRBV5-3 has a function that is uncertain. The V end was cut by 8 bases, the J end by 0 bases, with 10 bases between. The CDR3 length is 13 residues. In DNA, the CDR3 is TGTGCCAGCAGCCAGGGGAGCACAGATACGCAGTATTTT. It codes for CASSQGSTDTQYF.

The DNA for the CDR3 is TGTGCCAGCAGTGTCTCTGGGGAGCTGTTTTTT. The encoded protein is CASSVSGELFF. This chain links TRBV7-9 with TRBJ2-2; D remains ambiguous. The CDR3 is made up of 11 amino acids. Trimming left V 6 bases short and J 8 bases short, with 7 bases between. Germline V gene data show CDR1 as SEHNR and CDR2 as FQNEAQ (reference sequence).

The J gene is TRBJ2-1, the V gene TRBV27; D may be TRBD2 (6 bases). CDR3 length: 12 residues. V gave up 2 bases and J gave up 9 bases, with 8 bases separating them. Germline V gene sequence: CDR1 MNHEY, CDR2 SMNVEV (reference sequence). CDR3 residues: CASSLGRGEQFF. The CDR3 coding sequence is TGTGCCAGCAGTTTAGGGCGGGGTGAGCAGTTCTTC.

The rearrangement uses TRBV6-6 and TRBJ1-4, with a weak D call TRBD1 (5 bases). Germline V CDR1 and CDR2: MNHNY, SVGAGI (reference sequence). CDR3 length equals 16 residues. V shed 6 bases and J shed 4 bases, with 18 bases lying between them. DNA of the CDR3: TGTGCCAGCAGCCCTCCTCTTGGGGGGGGTAATGAAAAACTGTTTTTT. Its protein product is CASSPPLGGGNEKLFF.

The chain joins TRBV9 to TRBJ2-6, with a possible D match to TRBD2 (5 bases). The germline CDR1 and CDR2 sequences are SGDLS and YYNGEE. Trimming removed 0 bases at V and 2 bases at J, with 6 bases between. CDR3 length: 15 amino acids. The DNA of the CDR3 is TGTGCCAGCAGCGTAGGAGGGCCTGGGGCCAACGTCCTGACTTTC. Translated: CASSVGGPGANVLTF.

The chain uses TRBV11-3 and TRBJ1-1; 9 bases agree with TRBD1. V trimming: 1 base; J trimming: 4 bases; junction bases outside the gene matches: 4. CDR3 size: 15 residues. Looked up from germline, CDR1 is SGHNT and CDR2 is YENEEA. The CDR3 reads CASSLGTGGGTEAFF. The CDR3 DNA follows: TGTGCCAGCAGCTTAGGTACAGGGGGCGGCACTGAAGCTTTCTTT.

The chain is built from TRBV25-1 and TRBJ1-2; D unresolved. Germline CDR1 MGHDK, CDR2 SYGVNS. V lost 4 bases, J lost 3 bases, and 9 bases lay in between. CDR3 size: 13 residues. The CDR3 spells CASSAGGYYGYTF. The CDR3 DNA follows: TGTGCCAGCAGTGCCGGAGGGTACTATGGCTACACCTTC.

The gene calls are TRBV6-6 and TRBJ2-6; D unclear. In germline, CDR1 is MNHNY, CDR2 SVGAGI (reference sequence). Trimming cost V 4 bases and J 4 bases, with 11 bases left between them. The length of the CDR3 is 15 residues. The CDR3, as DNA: TGTGCCAGCAGTTCGGGCCGGCGGGGGGCCAACGTCCTGACTTTC. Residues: CASSSGRRGANVLTF.

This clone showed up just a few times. The CDR3 coding sequence is TGTGCCAGCATCACGAGCGGAGGTGATGGTGAAGCTTTCTTT. Amino acids: CASITSGGDGEAFF. V is TRBV6-4 and J is TRBJ1-1; D uncertain. This CDR3 has 14 amino acids. The germline V and J ends were trimmed by 7 bases and 7 bases, with 19 bases remaining between them. Looked up from germline, CDR1 is MRHNA and CDR2 is SNTAGT.